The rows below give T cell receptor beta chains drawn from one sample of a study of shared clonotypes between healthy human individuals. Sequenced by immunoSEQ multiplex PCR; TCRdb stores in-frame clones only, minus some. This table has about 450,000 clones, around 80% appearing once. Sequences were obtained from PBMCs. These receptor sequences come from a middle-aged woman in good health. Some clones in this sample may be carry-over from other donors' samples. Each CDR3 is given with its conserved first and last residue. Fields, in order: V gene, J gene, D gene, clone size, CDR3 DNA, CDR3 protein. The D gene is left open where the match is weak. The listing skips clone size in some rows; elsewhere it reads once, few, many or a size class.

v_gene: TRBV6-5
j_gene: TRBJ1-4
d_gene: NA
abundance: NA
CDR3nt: TGTGCCAGCAGCCTCAGGGGCACTAATGAAAAACTGTTTTTT
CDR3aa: CASSLRGTNEKLFF

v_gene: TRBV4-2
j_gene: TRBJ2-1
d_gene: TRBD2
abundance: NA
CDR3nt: TGTGCCAGCAGCCAAGCGGCTAGCGGGAACTACAATGAGCAGTTCTTC
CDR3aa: CASSQAASGNYNEQFF

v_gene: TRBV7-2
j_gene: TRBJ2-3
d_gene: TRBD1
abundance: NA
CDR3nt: TGTGCCAGCAGCTTACGACAGGGCCCAGATACGCAGTATTTT
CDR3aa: CASSLRQGPDTQYF

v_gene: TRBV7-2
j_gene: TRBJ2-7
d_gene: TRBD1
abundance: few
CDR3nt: TGTGCCAGCAGCTTGAATCGGGGGACAGGGTTTTACGAGCAGTACTTC
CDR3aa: CASSLNRGTGFYEQYF

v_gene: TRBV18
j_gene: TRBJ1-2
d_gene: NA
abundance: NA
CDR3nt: TGTGCCAGCTCAACAGGGTCTCGGTACGGCTACACCTTC
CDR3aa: CASSTGSRYGYTF

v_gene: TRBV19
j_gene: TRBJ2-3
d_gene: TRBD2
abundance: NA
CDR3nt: TGTGCCAGTAGCCTGACTAGCGGGGAGCCCACAGATACGCAGTATTTT
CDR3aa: CASSLTSGEPTDTQYF

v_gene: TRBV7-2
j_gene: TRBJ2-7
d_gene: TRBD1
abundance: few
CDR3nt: TGTGCCAGCAGCACCGCCGGGACAGGGTACGAGCAGTACTTC
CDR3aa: CASSTAGTGYEQYF

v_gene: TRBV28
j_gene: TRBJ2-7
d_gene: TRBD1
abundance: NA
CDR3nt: TGTGCCAGCAGTCCGCCGGACAGGGGCTACGAGCAGTACTTC
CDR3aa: CASSPPDRGYEQYF

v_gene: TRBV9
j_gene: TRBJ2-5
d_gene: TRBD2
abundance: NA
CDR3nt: TGTGCCAGCAGTCCGGGACTAGCGGGACCAGAGACCCAGTACTTC
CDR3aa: CASSPGLAGPETQYF

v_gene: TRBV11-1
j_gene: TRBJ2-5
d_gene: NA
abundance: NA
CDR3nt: TGTGCCAGCAGCACGGACAGTTTAACGGAGACCCAGTACTTC
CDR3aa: CASSTDSLTETQYF

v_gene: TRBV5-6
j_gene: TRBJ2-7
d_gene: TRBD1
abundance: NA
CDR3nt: TGTGCCAGCAGCTTGGGGTGGGACAGAGGCGAGCAGTACTTC
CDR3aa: CASSLGWDRGEQYF

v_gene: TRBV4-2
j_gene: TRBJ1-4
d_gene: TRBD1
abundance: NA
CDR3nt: TGTGCCAGCAGCCAAGATAGACAGGGTGGTGAAAAACTGTTTTTT
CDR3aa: CASSQDRQGGEKLFF

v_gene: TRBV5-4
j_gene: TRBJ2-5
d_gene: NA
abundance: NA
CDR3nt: TGTGCCAGCAGCCCATCGAGCTCGGAGACCCAGTACTTC
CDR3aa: CASSPSSSETQYF

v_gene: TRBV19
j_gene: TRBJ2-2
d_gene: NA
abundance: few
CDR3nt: TGTGCCAGTAGTTTGGCAGCCGGGGAGCTGTTTTTT
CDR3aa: CASSLAAGELFF

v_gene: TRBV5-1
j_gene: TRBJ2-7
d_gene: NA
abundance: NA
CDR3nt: TGCGCCAGCAGCTTGGAGGTGGGCAGCGAGCAGTACTTC
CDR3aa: CASSLEVGSEQYF

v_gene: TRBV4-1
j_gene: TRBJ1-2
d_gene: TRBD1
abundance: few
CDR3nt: TGCGCCAGCAGCCAAGGGGGACAGGGCCCGCTTAGTGGCTACACCTTC
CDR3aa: CASSQGGQGPLSGYTF

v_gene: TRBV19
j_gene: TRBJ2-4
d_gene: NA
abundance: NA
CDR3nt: TGTGCCAGTAGTGATCGGGGGATCTTCATGGGGGACATTCAGTACTTC
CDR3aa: CASSDRGIFMGDIQYF

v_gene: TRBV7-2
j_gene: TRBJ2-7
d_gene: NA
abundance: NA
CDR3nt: TGTGCCAGCAGCTTAACCAAACTGGGCGAGCAGTACTTC
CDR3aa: CASSLTKLGEQYF

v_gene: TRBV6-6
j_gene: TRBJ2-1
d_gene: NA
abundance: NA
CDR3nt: TGTGCCAGCAGTTACCGGGACGAGCAGTTCTTC
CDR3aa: CASSYRDEQFF

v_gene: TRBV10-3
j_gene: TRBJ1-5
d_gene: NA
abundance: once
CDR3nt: TGTGCCATCAGTGAGTCGGGGGGTAGTCTTAGCAATCAGCCCCAGCATTTT
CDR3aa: CAISESGGSLSNQPQHF

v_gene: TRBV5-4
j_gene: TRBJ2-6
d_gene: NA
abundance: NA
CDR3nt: TGTGCCAGCAGCTTAGGTCAAAACTCTGGGGCCAACGTCCTGACTTTC
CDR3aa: CASSLGQNSGANVLTF

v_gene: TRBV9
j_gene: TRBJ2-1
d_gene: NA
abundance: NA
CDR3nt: TGTGCCAGCAGCCCTGGACGGGAGCAGTTCTTC
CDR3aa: CASSPGREQFF

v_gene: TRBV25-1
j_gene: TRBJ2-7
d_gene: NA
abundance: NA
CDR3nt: TGTGCCAGCAGTGAATCCGGATGGACAGCTAACTCCTACGAGCAGTACTTC
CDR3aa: CASSESGWTANSYEQYF

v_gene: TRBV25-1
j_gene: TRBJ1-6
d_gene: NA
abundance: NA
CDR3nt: TGTGCCAGCAGTGGGGTAGGGGGTAATTCACCCCTCCACTTT
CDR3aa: CASSGVGGNSPLHF

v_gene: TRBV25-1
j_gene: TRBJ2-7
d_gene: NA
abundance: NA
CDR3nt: TGTGCCAGCAGTGAATTAGGGGAGAACTCCTACGAGCAGTACTTC
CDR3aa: CASSELGENSYEQYF

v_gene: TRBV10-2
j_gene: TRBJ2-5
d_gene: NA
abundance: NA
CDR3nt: TGCGCCAGCAGATTAGAGCGGGCCCAAGAGACCCAGTACTTC
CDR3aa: CASRLERAQETQYF

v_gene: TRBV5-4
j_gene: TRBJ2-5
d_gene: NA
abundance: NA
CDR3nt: TGTGCCAGCAGCAGTACGTTACGGGCGGAACAAGAGACCCAGTACTTC
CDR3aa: CASSSTLRAEQETQYF

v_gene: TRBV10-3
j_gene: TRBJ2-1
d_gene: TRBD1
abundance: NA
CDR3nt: TGTGCCATCAGTGAGTCGACAGGGCGGTTCTTC
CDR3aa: CAISESTGRFF

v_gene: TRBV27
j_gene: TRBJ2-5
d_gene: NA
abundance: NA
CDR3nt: TGTGCCAGCAGTTTTCGAAGGCAAGAGACCCAGTACTTC
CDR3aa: CASSFRRQETQYF